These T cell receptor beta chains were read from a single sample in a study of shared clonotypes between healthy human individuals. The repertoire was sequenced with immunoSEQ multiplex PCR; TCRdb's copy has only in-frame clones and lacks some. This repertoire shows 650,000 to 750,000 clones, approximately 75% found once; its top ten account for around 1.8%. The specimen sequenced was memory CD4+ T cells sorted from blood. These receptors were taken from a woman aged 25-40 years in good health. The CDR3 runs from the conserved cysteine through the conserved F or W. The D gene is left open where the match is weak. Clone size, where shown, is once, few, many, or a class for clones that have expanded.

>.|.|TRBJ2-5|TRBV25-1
CASGSNVGPQETQYF
TGTGCCAGCGGTTCGAACGTAGGGCCCCAAGAGACCCAGTACTTC
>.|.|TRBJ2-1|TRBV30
CAWSVLGGNEQFF
TGTGCCTGGAGTGTCCTCGGGGGAAATGAGCAGTTCTTC
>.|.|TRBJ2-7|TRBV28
CASRRGTQIYYEQYF
TGTGCCAGCAGGCGCGGGACACAGATTTACTACGAGCAGTACTTC
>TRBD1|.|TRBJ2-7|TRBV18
CASSGRQGTYEQYF
TGTGCCAGCTCGGGCAGACAGGGGACCTACGAGCAGTACTTC
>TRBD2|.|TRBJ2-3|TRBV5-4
CASSDTSARGDTQYF
TGTGCCAGCAGCGATACTAGCGCTCGAGGAGATACGCAGTATTTT
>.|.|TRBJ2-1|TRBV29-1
CSVEEQLSYNEQFF
TGCAGCGTTGAAGAACAACTTTCCTACAATGAGCAGTTCTTC
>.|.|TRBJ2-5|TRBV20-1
CSAPEETQYF
TGCAGTGCCCCGGAGGAGACCCAGTACTTC
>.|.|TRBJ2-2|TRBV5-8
CASSPGTPLAGELFF
TGTGCCAGCAGTCCCGGGACACCTCTCGCCGGGGAGCTGTTTTTT
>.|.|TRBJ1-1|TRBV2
CASRPGPRNTEAFF
TGTGCCAGCAGACCCGGACCTCGGAACACTGAAGCTTTCTTT
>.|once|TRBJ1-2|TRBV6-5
CASSRDKGNYGYTF
TGTGCCAGCAGTAGGGACAAAGGCAACTATGGCTACACCTTC
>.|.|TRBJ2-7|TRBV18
CASSPPGASYHEQYF
TGTGCCAGCTCACCTCCGGGGGCCTCGTACCACGAGCAGTACTTC
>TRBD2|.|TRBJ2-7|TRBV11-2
CASSKTSGIYEQYF
TGTGCCAGCAGCAAGACTAGCGGGATTTACGAGCAGTACTTC
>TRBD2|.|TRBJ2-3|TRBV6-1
CASSANTGTSGSF
TGTGCCAGCAGTGCGAATACCGGGACTAGCGGTTCTTTT
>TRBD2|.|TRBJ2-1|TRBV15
CATSRDGRLAGGINEQFF
TGTGCCACCAGCAGAGATGGTAGACTAGCGGGAGGGATCAATGAGCAGTTCTTC
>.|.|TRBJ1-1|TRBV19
CASSANMNTEAFF
TGTGCCAGTAGTGCCAATATGAACACTGAAGCTTTCTTT
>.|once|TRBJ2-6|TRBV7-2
CASSLSGLLSGANVLTF
TGTGCCAGCAGCTTATCGGGACTCCTCTCTGGGGCCAACGTCCTGACTTTC
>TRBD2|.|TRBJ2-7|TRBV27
CASSKTSGRYTEQYF
TGTGCCAGCAGTAAAACTAGCGGGAGGTACACCGAGCAGTACTTC
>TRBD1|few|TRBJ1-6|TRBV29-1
CSGAGGSSSPLHF
TGCAGCGGGGCAGGGGGCTCAAGTTCACCCCTCCACTTT
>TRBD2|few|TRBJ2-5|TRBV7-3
CASSFGGGPMETQYF
TGTGCCAGCAGCTTTGGGGGAGGGCCGATGGAGACCCAGTACTTC
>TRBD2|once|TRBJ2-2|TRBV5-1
CASSSRGASGRTNTGELFF
TGCGCCAGCAGCTCGCGGGGCGCTAGCGGGAGGACGAACACCGGGGAGCTGTTTTTT
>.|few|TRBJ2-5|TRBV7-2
CATTTYVQETQYF
TGTGCCACCACCACATACGTCCAAGAGACCCAGTACTTC
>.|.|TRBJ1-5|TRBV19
CASSIIGGENQPQHF
TGTGCCAGTAGTATAATAGGGGGGGAGAATCAGCCCCAGCATTTT
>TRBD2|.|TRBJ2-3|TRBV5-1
CASSAVLAGGPPDTQYF
TGCGCCAGCAGCGCGGTACTAGCGGGAGGGCCACCAGATACGCAGTATTTT
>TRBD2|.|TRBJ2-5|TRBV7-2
CASSLNPGLAGETQYF
TGTGCCAGCAGCCTTAACCCCGGACTAGCGGGAGAGACCCAGTACTTC
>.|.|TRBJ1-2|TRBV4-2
CASSQATQRDYGYTF
TGTGCCAGCAGCCAAGCGACACAGAGGGACTATGGCTACACCTTC
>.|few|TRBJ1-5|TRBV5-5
CASSIGTGYQPQHF
TGTGCCAGCAGCATAGGGACGGGTTATCAGCCCCAGCATTTT
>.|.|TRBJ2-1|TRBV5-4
CASSSGTTTSYNEQFF
TGTGCCAGCAGCTCGGGAACAACGACCTCCTACAATGAGCAGTTCTTC
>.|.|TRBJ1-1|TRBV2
CASNKLQNTEAFF
TGTGCCAGCAATAAACTACAGAACACTGAAGCTTTCTTT
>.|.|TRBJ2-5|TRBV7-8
CASSSRGLRETQYF
TGTGCCAGCAGCTCGAGGGGGTTACGGGAGACCCAGTACTTC
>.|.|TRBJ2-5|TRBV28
CVTTRAAEEQYF
TGTGTCACTACCAGGGCCGCCGAGGAGCAGTACTTC
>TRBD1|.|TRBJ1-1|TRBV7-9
CASSPQGTGTEAFF
TGTGCCAGCAGCCCACAGGGGACAGGCACTGAAGCTTTCTTT
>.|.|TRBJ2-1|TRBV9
CASSVVQDNEQFF
TGTGCCAGCAGCGTAGTTCAGGACAATGAGCAGTTCTTC
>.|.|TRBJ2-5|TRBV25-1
CASSEGSVGRETQYF
TGTGCCAGCAGTGAAGGTTCTGTTGGTCGAGAGACCCAGTACTTC
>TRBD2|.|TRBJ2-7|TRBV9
CASSAKTSTGTRASEQYF
TGTGCCAGCAGCGCGAAAACCAGTACCGGGACTAGAGCCTCCGAGCAGTACTTC
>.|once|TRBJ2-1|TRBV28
CASSSGLVGWVF
TGTGCCAGCAGCTCCGGCCTCGTGGGGTGGGTCTTC
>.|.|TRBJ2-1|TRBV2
CASSVQPNYNEQFF
TGTGCCAGCAGTGTACAACCCAATTACAATGAGCAGTTCTTC
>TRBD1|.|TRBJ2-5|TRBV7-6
CASSTGASRETQYF
TGTGCCAGCAGCACAGGGGCGAGCAGAGAGACCCAGTACTTC
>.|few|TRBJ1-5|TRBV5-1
CASSWGEINQPQHF
TGCGCCAGCAGCTGGGGAGAAATCAATCAGCCCCAGCATTTT
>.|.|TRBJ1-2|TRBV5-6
CASSLYNGGGGASYTF
TGTGCCAGCAGCTTGTATAATGGTGGCGGCGGAGCGAGCTACACCTTC
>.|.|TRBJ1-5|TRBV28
CASSSKQGTNQPQHF
TGTGCCAGCAGTTCCAAACAGGGTACCAATCAGCCCCAGCATTTT
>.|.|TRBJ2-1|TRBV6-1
CASSEDLETYNEQFF
TGTGCCAGCAGTGAAGACCTAGAGACCTACAATGAGCAGTTCTTC
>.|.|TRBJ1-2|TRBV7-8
CASSLLNSGGYTF
TGTGCCAGCAGCTTATTAAACAGCGGTGGCTACACCTTC
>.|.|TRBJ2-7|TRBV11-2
CASSLTSRQSSYEQYF
TGTGCCAGCAGCTTAACAAGCCGACAGAGCTCCTACGAGCAGTACTTC
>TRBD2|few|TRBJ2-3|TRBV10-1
CASSEPSLAGGGTQYF
TGCGCCAGCAGTGAGCCGTCTCTAGCGGGAGGCGGTACGCAGTATTTT
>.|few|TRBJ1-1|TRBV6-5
CASSFHKNTEAFF
TGTGCCAGCAGTTTCCACAAGAACACTGAAGCTTTCTTT
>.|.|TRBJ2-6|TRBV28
CASSRGGGSGANVLTF
TGTGCCAGCAGCCGAGGCGGAGGCTCTGGGGCCAACGTCCTGACTTTC
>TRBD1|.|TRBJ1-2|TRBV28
CASSLGGGPNYGYTF
TGTGCCAGCAGTTTAGGAGGGGGCCCTAACTATGGCTACACCTTC
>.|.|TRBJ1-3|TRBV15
CATSRDHSGVGNTIYF
TGTGCCACCAGCAGAGACCACTCAGGGGTGGGAAACACCATATATTTT
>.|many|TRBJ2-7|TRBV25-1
CASRAGTGYEQYF
TGTGCCAGCAGAGCCGGGACGGGGTACGAGCAGTACTTC
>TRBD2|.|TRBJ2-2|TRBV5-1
CASSYTSGRNTGELFF
TGCGCCAGCAGCTACACTAGCGGGAGGAACACCGGGGAGCTGTTTTTT
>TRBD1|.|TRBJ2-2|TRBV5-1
CASSPGDRDTGELFF
TGCGCCAGCAGCCCTGGGGACAGAGACACCGGGGAGCTGTTTTTT
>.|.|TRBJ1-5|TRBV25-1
CASSESRVQNQPQHF
TGTGCCAGCAGTGAAAGTAGGGTACAAAATCAGCCCCAGCATTTT